This T cell receptor beta chain was recovered during a study of cytomegalovirus exposure and HLA in healthy donors. Vbeta (60) and Jbeta (13) primers were used in the PCR. Sequencing was performed with immunoSEQ multiplex PCR; in TCRdb, only in-frame clones are kept and a portion is missing. The sample yields around 130,000 clones, over 75% seen once. CDR1 and CDR2 (germline): MNHEY, SMNVEV (reference sequence). The CDR3 runs to 13 residues. Germline trimming cut 2 bases from V and 5 bases from J; bases unmatched to any gene: 2. As regards this clone: Its target is unknown.

Findings and limits, study-wide: It was confirmed in vitro that three of the CMV-associated chains were specific for CMV antigens.

This receptor was identified in a man aged 35-49 years in good health and CMV-seronegative. The chain joins TRBV27 to TRBJ2-5, with 7 bases matching TRBD2. The sample comprised PBMCs. In nucleotides, the CDR3 is TGTGCCAGCAGTTTAGACGGGGGGGAGACCCAGTACTTC. Translation: CASSLDGGETQYF.